This record concerns one T cell receptor beta chain sequence. Its antigen remains unidentified. The source of the sample is a study of T cells expressing NK-cell markers. Study-wide context: It was sorted CD3+CD56+NKG2C+, CD3+CD56+NKG2C- and CD3+CD56-NKG2C+ T cells that supplied the TCR beta repertoires. Study conclusions and caveats: Among CD8+ T cells from six donors, dominant NKG2C+ clonotypes accounted for about 1.0-7.5%.

UMI-tagged 5'RACE template switching yielded the TCR beta cDNA. TCRdb re-called the 5' RACE reads and shows each CDR3 protein once, DNA omitted. With 300,000 to 450,000 distinct CDR3 sequences in the sample, the ten largest clones hold 5.2%. The CDR3 totals 12 residues. Germline CDR1 is MNHEY and CDR2 is SVGAGI. This chain connects TRBV6-5 to TRBJ1-1. This sequence was found in a man aged 18-70 years in good health. The sequencing input was blood T cells: a sorted CD56 or NKG2C T cell subset, CD4+ or CD8+ T cells, or bulk PBMC T cells (not recorded which). CDR3 residues: CASASRMAEAFF.